This is a list of T cell receptor beta chains from one sample in a study of early T cells in non-severe SARS-CoV-2 infection. TCRdb re-called the 5' RACE reads through MiXCR, storing one row per CDR3 protein. The sample has tens of thousands of distinct CDR3 sequences, less than 15% seen once. Sequenced: whole blood. The receptor set was obtained from an adult who was a healthcare worker with PCR-confirmed SARS-CoV-2 infection or an uninfected control (not recorded which). Both conserved end residues are part of each CDR3. The D gene is left open where the match is weak. Only some rows state a clone size, as once, few, many or a class for expanded clones.

j_gene: TRBJ1-2
v_gene: TRBV11-3
abundance: NA
d_gene: NA
CDR3aa: CASSTILGNYGYTF
CDR3nt: TGTGCCAGCAGCACAATCTTAGGAAACTATGGCTACACCTTC

j_gene: TRBJ1-2
v_gene: TRBV29-1
abundance: many
d_gene: NA
CDR3aa: CSAAGTAKGGYTF
CDR3nt: TGCAGCGCTGCCGGGACCGCTAAGGGTGGCTACACCTTC

j_gene: TRBJ2-3
v_gene: TRBV3-1
abundance: few
d_gene: TRBD2
CDR3aa: CATGGPLAASTDTQYF
CDR3nt: TGTGCCACGGGGGGGCCACTAGCGGCAAGTACAGATACGCAGTATTTT

j_gene: TRBJ1-1
v_gene: TRBV7-2
abundance: few
d_gene: NA
CDR3aa: CASSLKGTDTEAFF
CDR3nt: TGTGCCAGCAGCTTAAAAGGGACCGACACTGAAGCTTTCTTT

j_gene: TRBJ1-3
v_gene: TRBV2
abundance: NA
d_gene: NA
CDR3aa: CAILFIQGHGNTIYF
CDR3nt: TGTGCCATCTTGTTCATTCAAGGACACGGAAACACCATATATTTT

j_gene: TRBJ2-2
v_gene: TRBV11-2
abundance: NA
d_gene: TRBD2
CDR3aa: CASSLANSGLGAGELFF
CDR3nt: TGTGCCAGCAGCTTAGCCAATAGCGGACTAGGCGCCGGGGAGCTGTTTTTT

j_gene: TRBJ1-2
v_gene: TRBV7-6
abundance: NA
d_gene: TRBD1
CDR3aa: CASSLAEWTSPGQENYGYTF
CDR3nt: TGTGCCAGCAGCTTAGCGGAATGGACCTCTCCGGGACAGGAGAACTATGGCTACACCTTC

j_gene: TRBJ2-7
v_gene: TRBV20-1
abundance: many
d_gene: NA
CDR3aa: CSARGQVGEQYF
CDR3nt: TGCAGTGCTAGAGGCCAGGTAGGGGAGCAGTACTTC

j_gene: TRBJ2-2
v_gene: TRBV7-8
abundance: few
d_gene: TRBD1
CDR3aa: CASSVLQGTTGELFF
CDR3nt: TGTGCCAGCAGCGTCTTACAGGGGACCACCGGGGAGCTGTTTTTT

j_gene: TRBJ1-1
v_gene: TRBV18
abundance: NA
d_gene: TRBD1
CDR3aa: CASSPIPGQGMGTEAFF
CDR3nt: TGTGCCAGCTCACCAATCCCGGGACAGGGAATGGGCACTGAAGCTTTCTTT

j_gene: TRBJ1-5
v_gene: TRBV6-5
abundance: NA
d_gene: NA
CDR3aa: CASSYSGNLQPQHF
CDR3nt: TGTGCCAGCAGTTACTCAGGGAACCTCCAGCCCCAGCATTTT

j_gene: TRBJ2-1
v_gene: TRBV2
abundance: once
d_gene: NA
CDR3aa: CASRVSPRSDEQFF
CDR3nt: TGTGCCAGCAGAGTAAGTCCTAGGAGCGATGAGCAGTTCTTC

j_gene: TRBJ2-5
v_gene: TRBV5-5
abundance: many
d_gene: TRBD2
CDR3aa: CASSLAGGTQYF
CDR3nt: TGTGCCAGCAGCTTGGCGGGGGGGACCCAGTACTTC

j_gene: TRBJ2-7
v_gene: TRBV6-5
abundance: many
d_gene: NA
CDR3aa: CASSRNYEQYF
CDR3nt: TGTGCCAGCAGTCGGAACTACGAGCAGTACTTC

j_gene: TRBJ2-2
v_gene: TRBV20-1
abundance: NA
d_gene: NA
CDR3aa: CSARDRLDRSNTGELFF
CDR3nt: TGCAGTGCTAGAGATCGCCTTGACCGCTCTAACACCGGGGAGCTGTTTTTT

j_gene: TRBJ1-5
v_gene: TRBV30
abundance: few
d_gene: NA
CDR3aa: CAWSVLGFNQPQHF
CDR3nt: TGTGCCTGGAGTGTCCTAGGGTTTAATCAGCCCCAGCATTTT

j_gene: TRBJ1-1
v_gene: TRBV9
abundance: NA
d_gene: NA
CDR3aa: CASSVAQKTEAFF
CDR3nt: TGTGCCAGCAGCGTAGCGCAAAAGACTGAAGCTTTCTTT

j_gene: TRBJ1-5
v_gene: TRBV18
abundance: many
d_gene: NA
CDR3aa: CASSVQGGDQPQHF
CDR3nt: TGTGCCAGCTCAGTCCAGGGTGGAGATCAGCCCCAGCATTTT

j_gene: TRBJ2-7
v_gene: TRBV2
abundance: NA
d_gene: NA
CDR3aa: CASSLPGAGSSLEQYF
CDR3nt: TGTGCCAGCAGCCTCCCGGGGGCGGGCTCTTCCCTCGAGCAGTACTTC

j_gene: TRBJ1-2
v_gene: TRBV6-5
abundance: few
d_gene: TRBD1
CDR3aa: CASRQGVNYGYTF
CDR3nt: TGTGCCAGCAGACAGGGGGTCAACTATGGCTACACCTTC

j_gene: TRBJ2-5
v_gene: TRBV27
abundance: many
d_gene: TRBD1
CDR3aa: CASSPIRQGQETQYF
CDR3nt: TGTGCCAGCAGTCCCATACGACAGGGCCAAGAGACCCAGTACTTC

j_gene: TRBJ2-1
v_gene: TRBV20-1
abundance: NA
d_gene: NA
CDR3aa: CSARRRGSSYNEQFF
CDR3nt: TGCAGTGCTAGAAGACGGGGAAGCTCCTACAATGAGCAGTTCTTC

j_gene: TRBJ1-1
v_gene: TRBV20-1
abundance: few
d_gene: NA
CDR3aa: CSASGGAWTEAFF
CDR3nt: TGCAGTGCTAGCGGGGGGGCCTGGACTGAAGCTTTCTTT

j_gene: TRBJ1-1
v_gene: TRBV3-1
abundance: many
d_gene: NA
CDR3aa: CASSQSTGAWNTEAFF
CDR3nt: TGTGCCAGCAGCCAAAGCACCGGCGCGTGGAACACTGAAGCTTTCTTT

j_gene: TRBJ2-7
v_gene: TRBV12-3/TRBV12-4
abundance: NA
d_gene: TRBD1
CDR3aa: CASGRTGVYEQYF
CDR3nt: TGTGCCAGCGGCCGGACAGGGGTATACGAGCAGTACTTC

j_gene: TRBJ1-2
v_gene: TRBV5-5
abundance: few
d_gene: NA
CDR3aa: CASSWKRDFSYGYTF
CDR3nt: TGTGCCAGCAGCTGGAAGAGGGACTTTTCCTATGGCTACACCTTC

j_gene: TRBJ1-4
v_gene: TRBV27
abundance: few
d_gene: NA
CDR3aa: CASSLSRLSVKLFF
CDR3nt: TGTGCCAGCAGTTTATCTCGTCTGAGTGTGAAACTGTTTTTT

j_gene: TRBJ2-1
v_gene: TRBV28
abundance: few
d_gene: TRBD2
CDR3aa: CASLGVAGAYNEQFF
CDR3nt: TGTGCCTCGCTAGGGGTAGCGGGGGCGTACAATGAGCAGTTCTTC

j_gene: TRBJ2-3
v_gene: TRBV12-3/TRBV12-4
abundance: NA
d_gene: NA
CDR3aa: CASRVSTDTQYF
CDR3nt: TGTGCCAGCAGGGTTAGCACAGATACGCAGTATTTT

j_gene: TRBJ2-7
v_gene: TRBV6-2/TRBV6-3
abundance: few
d_gene: NA
CDR3aa: CASSYGSPTLSYEQYF
CDR3nt: TGTGCCAGCAGTTACGGGTCACCAACCCTCTCCTACGAGCAGTACTTC

j_gene: TRBJ2-7
v_gene: TRBV10-3
abundance: many
d_gene: TRBD1
CDR3aa: CAISGTAAPYEQYF
CDR3nt: TGTGCCATCAGCGGGACAGCAGCACCCTACGAGCAGTACTTC

j_gene: TRBJ2-2
v_gene: TRBV4-2
abundance: many
d_gene: NA
CDR3aa: CASSPRRDPTGELFF
CDR3nt: TGTGCCAGCAGCCCCCGGCGGGACCCCACCGGGGAGCTGTTTTTT

j_gene: TRBJ1-2
v_gene: TRBV15
abundance: few
d_gene: NA
CDR3aa: CATRGGGKDGYTF
CDR3nt: TGTGCCACCAGGGGGGGAGGGAAGGATGGCTACACCTTC

j_gene: TRBJ2-1
v_gene: TRBV14
abundance: few
d_gene: TRBD2
CDR3aa: CASSHVGAGGNNEQFF
CDR3nt: TGTGCCAGCAGCCACGTCGGGGCGGGGGGAAACAATGAGCAGTTCTTC

j_gene: TRBJ1-2
v_gene: TRBV10-3
abundance: many
d_gene: TRBD1
CDR3aa: CAISEGGTDTNYGYTF
CDR3nt: TGTGCCATCAGTGAAGGAGGGACAGATACTAACTATGGCTACACCTTC

j_gene: TRBJ2-2
v_gene: TRBV5-1
abundance: many
d_gene: TRBD1
CDR3aa: CASARGVGTGGQELFF
CDR3nt: TGCGCCAGCGCGAGGGGAGTCGGGACAGGGGGCCAGGAGCTGTTTTTT

j_gene: TRBJ1-2
v_gene: TRBV30
abundance: NA
d_gene: NA
CDR3aa: CAWSVLRGANF
CDR3nt: TGTGCCTGGAGTGTTTTGCGAGGGGCTAACTTC

j_gene: TRBJ2-5
v_gene: TRBV11-2
abundance: few
d_gene: NA
CDR3aa: CASSFLQFREETQYF
CDR3nt: TGTGCCAGCAGCTTCTTACAGTTCAGGGAAGAGACCCAGTACTTC

j_gene: TRBJ2-1
v_gene: TRBV18
abundance: NA
d_gene: TRBD1
CDR3aa: CASSSTGAEQFF
CDR3nt: TGTGCCAGCTCATCGACAGGGGCTGAGCAGTTCTTC

j_gene: TRBJ2-3
v_gene: TRBV20-1
abundance: NA
d_gene: NA
CDR3aa: CSARLTSDTQYF
CDR3nt: TGCAGTGCTAGGCTCACCTCAGATACGCAGTATTTT

j_gene: TRBJ1-1
v_gene: TRBV27
abundance: many
d_gene: NA
CDR3aa: CASSFTGLTEAFF
CDR3nt: TGTGCCAGCAGTTTTACAGGTCTTACTGAAGCTTTCTTT

j_gene: TRBJ1-4
v_gene: TRBV7-2
abundance: few
d_gene: NA
CDR3aa: CASSLVGLGEKLFF
CDR3nt: TGTGCCAGCAGCTTAGTGGGATTGGGGGAAAAACTGTTTTTT

j_gene: TRBJ1-2
v_gene: TRBV20-1
abundance: NA
d_gene: NA
CDR3aa: CSARDAGQGSVYTF
CDR3nt: TGCAGTGCTAGAGATGCGGGGCAGGGGAGCGTCTACACCTTC

j_gene: TRBJ2-3
v_gene: TRBV27
abundance: many
d_gene: NA
CDR3aa: CASTFAGRASTDTQYF
CDR3nt: TGTGCCAGTACCTTCGCGGGGCGTGCTAGCACAGATACGCAGTATTTT

j_gene: TRBJ2-2
v_gene: TRBV24-1
abundance: many
d_gene: TRBD1
CDR3aa: CATSDAGQGNTGELFF
CDR3nt: TGTGCCACCAGCGATGCGGGACAGGGAAACACCGGGGAGCTGTTTTTT